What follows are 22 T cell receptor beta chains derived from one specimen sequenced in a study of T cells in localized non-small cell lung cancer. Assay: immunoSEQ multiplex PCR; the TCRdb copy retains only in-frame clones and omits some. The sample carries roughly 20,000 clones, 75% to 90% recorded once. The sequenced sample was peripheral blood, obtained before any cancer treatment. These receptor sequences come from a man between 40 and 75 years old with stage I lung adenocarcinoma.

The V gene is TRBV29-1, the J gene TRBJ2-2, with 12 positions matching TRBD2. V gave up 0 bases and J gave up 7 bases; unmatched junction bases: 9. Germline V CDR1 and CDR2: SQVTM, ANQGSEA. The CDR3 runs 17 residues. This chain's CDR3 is CSVEDVARTSGIGELFF. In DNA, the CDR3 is TGCAGCGTTGAAGATGTGGCCCGGACTAGCGGGATCGGGGAGCTGTTTTTT.

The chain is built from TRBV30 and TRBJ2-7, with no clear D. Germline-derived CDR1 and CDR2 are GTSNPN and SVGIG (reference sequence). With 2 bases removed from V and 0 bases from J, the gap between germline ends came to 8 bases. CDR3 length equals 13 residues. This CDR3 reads CAWSLGISYEQYF. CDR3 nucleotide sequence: TGTGCCTGGAGTCTAGGCATCTCCTACGAGCAGTACTTC. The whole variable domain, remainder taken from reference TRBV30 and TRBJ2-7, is SQTIHQWPATLVQPVGSPLSLECTVEGTSNPNLYWYRQAAGRGLQLLFYSVGIGQISSEVPQNLSASRPQDRQFILSSKKLLLSDSGFYLCAWSLGISYEQYFGPGTRLTVT.

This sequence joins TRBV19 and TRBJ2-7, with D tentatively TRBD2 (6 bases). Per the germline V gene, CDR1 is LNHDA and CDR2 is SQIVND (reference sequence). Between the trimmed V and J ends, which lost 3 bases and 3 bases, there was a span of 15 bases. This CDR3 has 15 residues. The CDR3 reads CASSMAGNPIYEQYF. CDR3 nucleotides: TGTGCCAGTAGTATGGCGGGGAACCCTATCTACGAGCAGTACTTC.

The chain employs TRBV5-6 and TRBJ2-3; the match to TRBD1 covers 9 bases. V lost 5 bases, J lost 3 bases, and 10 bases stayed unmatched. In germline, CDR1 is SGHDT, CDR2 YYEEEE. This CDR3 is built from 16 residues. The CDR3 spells CASSSNRGRVTDTQYF. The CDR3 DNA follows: TGTGCCAGCAGTTCAAACAGGGGGCGCGTTACAGATACGCAGTATTTT. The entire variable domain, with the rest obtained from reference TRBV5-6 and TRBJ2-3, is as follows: DAGVTQSPTHLIKTRGQQVTLRCSPKSGHDTVSWYQQALGQGPQFIFQYYEEEERQRGNFPDRFSGHQFPNYSSELNVNALLLGDSALYLCASSSNRGRVTDTQYFGPGTRLTVL.

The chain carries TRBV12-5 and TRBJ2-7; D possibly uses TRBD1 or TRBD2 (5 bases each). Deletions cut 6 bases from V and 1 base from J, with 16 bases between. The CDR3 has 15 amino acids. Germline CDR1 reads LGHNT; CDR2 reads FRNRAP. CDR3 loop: CASGLGPALSYEQYF. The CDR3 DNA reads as TGTGCTAGTGGCCTGGGACCGGCGCTTTCCTACGAGCAGTACTTC.

CDR3 in amino acids: CASSLQGYTYNEQFF. The CDR3 DNA reads TGTGCCAGCTCCCTACAGGGGTACACCTACAATGAGCAGTTCTTC. The chain recombines TRBV18 with TRBJ2-1; TRBD1 agrees at 7 bases. There are 15 residues in the CDR3. The V segment lost 6 bases and the J segment 2 bases; nucleotides outside the gene matches: 7. Germline-derived CDR1 and CDR2 are KGHSH and LQKENI.

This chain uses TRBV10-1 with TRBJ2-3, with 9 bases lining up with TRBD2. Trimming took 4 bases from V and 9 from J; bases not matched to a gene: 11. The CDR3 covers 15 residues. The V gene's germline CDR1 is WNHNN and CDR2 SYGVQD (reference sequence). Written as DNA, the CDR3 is TGCGCCAGCAGTGGCGCCCTAGCGGGGTATGGGACGCAGTATTTT. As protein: CASSGALAGYGTQYF.

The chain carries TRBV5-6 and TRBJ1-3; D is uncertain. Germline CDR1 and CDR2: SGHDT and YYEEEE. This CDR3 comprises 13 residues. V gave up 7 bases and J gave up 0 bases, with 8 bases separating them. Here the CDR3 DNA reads TGTGCCAGCTACCAGTTCTCTGGAAACACCATATATTTT. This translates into CASYQFSGNTIYF. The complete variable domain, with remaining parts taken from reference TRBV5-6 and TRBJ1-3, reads DAGVTQSPTHLIKTRGQQVTLRCSPKSGHDTVSWYQQALGQGPQFIFQYYEEEERQRGNFPDRFSGHQFPNYSSELNVNALLLGDSALYLCASYQFSGNTIYFGEGSWLTVV.

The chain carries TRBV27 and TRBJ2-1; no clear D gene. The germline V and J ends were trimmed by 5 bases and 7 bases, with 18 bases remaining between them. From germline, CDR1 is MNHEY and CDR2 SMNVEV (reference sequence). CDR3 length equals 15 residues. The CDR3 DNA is TGTGCCAGCAGTCCCCGACCGGGCCGACCTAATGAGCAGTTCTTC. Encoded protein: CASSPRPGRPNEQFF.

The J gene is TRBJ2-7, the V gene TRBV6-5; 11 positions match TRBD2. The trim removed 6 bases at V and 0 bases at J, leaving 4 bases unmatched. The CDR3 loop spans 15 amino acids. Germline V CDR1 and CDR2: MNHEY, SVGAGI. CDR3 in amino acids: CASRGTSGLSYEQYF. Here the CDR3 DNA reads TGTGCCAGCAGAGGGACTAGCGGACTCTCCTACGAGCAGTACTTC.

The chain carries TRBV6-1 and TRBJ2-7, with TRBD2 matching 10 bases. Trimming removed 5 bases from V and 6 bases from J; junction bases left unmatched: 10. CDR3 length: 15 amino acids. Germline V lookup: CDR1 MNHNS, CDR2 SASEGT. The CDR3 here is CASSLGLAPTGEQYF. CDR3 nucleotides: TGTGCCAGCAGTCTGGGACTAGCGCCTACTGGCGAGCAGTACTTC.

CDR3: CASSSPSGRGAYEQYF. The CDR3, as DNA: TGTGCCAGCAGTTCGCCCAGCGGGAGGGGCGCCTACGAGCAGTACTTC. V gene TRBV6-5 combines with J gene TRBJ2-7; TRBD2 matches at 10 bases. There are 16 residues in the CDR3. Trimming removed 4 bases from V and 2 bases from J; junction bases left unmatched: 8. Germline V gene sequence: CDR1 MNHEY, CDR2 SVGAGI.

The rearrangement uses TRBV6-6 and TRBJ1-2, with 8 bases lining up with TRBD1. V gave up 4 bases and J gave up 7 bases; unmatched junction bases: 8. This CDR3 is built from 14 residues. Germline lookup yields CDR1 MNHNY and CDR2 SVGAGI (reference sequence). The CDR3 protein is CASSSKTGAGGYTF. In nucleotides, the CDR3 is TGTGCCAGCAGTTCAAAGACAGGGGCGGGTGGCTACACCTTC.

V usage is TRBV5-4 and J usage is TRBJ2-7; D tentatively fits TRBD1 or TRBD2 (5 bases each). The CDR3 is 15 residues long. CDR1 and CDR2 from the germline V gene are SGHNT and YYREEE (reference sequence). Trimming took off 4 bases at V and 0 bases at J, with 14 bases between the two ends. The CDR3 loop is CASSLGTLSSYEQYF. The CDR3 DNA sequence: TGTGCCAGCAGCCTCGGGACGTTGAGCTCCTACGAGCAGTACTTC.

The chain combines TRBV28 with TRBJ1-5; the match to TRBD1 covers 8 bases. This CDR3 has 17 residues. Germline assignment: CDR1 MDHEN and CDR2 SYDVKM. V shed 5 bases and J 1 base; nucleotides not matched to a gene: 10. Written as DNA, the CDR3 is TGTGCCAGCAGTAAAGGGCGACAGGGGCTAAGCAATCAGCCCCAGCATTTT. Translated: CASSKGRQGLSNQPQHF.

The CDR3 coding sequence is TGTGCCAGCAGCCTTAACCGGGGGGAGCAGTTCTTC. Translating it yields CASSLNRGEQFF. The chain recombines TRBV7-2 with TRBJ2-1; maybe TRBD2 (6 bases). Trimming removed 5 bases from V and 10 bases from J, with 12 bases in between. In germline, CDR1 is SGHTA, CDR2 FQGNSA. The CDR3 length is 12 residues.

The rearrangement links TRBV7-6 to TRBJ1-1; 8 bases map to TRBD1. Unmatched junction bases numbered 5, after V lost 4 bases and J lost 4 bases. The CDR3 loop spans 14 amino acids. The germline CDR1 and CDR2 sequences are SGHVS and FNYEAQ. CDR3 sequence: CASSSTGGFTEAFF. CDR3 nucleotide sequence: TGTGCCAGCAGCTCCACAGGGGGGTTCACTGAAGCTTTCTTT.

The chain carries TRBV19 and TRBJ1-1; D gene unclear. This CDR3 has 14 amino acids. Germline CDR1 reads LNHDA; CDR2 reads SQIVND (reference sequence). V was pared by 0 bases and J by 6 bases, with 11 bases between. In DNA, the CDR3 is TGTGCCAGTAGTATAGAACTGCGAGGATCTGAAGCTTTCTTT. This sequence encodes CASSIELRGSEAFF.

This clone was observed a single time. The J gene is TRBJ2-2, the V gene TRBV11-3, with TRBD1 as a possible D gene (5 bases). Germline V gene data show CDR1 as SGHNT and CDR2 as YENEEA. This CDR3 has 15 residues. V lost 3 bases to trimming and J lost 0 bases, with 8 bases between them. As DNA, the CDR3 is TGTGCCAGCAGCTTGGGGCGGCCGAACACCGGGGAGCTGTTTTTT. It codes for CASSLGRPNTGELFF.

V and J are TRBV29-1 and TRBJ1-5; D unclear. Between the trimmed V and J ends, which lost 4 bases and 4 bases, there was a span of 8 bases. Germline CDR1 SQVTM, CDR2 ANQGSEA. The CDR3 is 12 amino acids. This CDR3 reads CSVGGQNQPQHF. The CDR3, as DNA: TGCAGCGTTGGTGGGCAAAATCAGCCCCAGCATTTT.

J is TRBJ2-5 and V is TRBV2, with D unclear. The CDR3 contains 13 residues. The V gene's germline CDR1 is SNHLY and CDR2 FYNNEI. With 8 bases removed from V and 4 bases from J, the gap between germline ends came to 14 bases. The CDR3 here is CASLGPGPETQYF. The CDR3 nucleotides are TGTGCCAGCTTAGGGCCCGGACCAGAGACCCAGTACTTC.

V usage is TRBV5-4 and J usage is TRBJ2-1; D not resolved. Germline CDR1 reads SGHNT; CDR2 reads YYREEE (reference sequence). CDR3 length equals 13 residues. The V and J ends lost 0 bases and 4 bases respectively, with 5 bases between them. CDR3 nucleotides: TGTGCCAGCAGCTTGGGGATTTACAATGAGCAGTTCTTC. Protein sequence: CASSLGIYNEQFF.